Presented here are 25 T cell receptor beta chains from one specimen sequenced in a study of OX40 agonist ivuxolimab in advanced cancers. TCRdb's table, derived via immunoSEQ multiplex PCR, lists solely in-frame clones and lacks some. The repertoire holds about 51,000 clones, with about 78% as singletons. Here the sequenced sample was CD4+ or CD8+ T cells sorted from blood, taken in a trial of the OX40 agonist ivuxolimab. These receptors were obtained from an adult with an advanced solid tumor such as melanoma, head and neck, liver or kidney cancer.

V and J are TRBV2 and TRBJ1-4; TRBD1 matches at 8 bases. V dropped 3 bases and J dropped 5; count of bases not matched to a gene: 2. Germline loops: CDR1 SNHLY, CDR2 FYNNEI. The CDR3 covers 14 residues. CDR3 sequence (DNA): TGTGCCAGCAGTGACGGACAGGGAAATGAAAAACTGTTTTTT. Its protein product is CASSDGQGNEKLFF.

Note on this clone: This could be a read error, since a much larger clone is one nucleotide away. This chain links TRBV7-2 with TRBJ1-1; no clear D. In germline, CDR1 is SGHTA, CDR2 FQGNSA. CDR3 size: 13 residues. The V and J ends lost 3 bases and 0 bases respectively, with 5 bases between them. CDR3 amino acids: CASSFAMNTEAFF. CDR3 in DNA: TGTGCCAGCAGCTTTGCCATGAACACTGAAGCTTTCTTT.

The chain joins TRBV14 to TRBJ1-2; D gene ambiguous. This CDR3 contains 18 residues. The germline V gene encodes CDR1 SGHDN and CDR2 FVKESK. With 2 bases removed from V and 8 bases from J, the gap between germline ends came to 27 bases. CDR3 in DNA: TGTGCCAGCAGCCAAAGTATGGGGAGAACTGGTTGGTCCGTAGGCTACACCTTC. Translating it yields CASSQSMGRTGWSVGYTF.

V and J are TRBV6-1 and TRBJ1-5; tentative D call: TRBD1 (5 bases). Germline V gene data show CDR1 as MNHNS and CDR2 as SASEGT. The CDR3 is made up of 13 amino acids. V was cut by 4 bases and J by 10 bases, with 14 bases left in between. The CDR3 is CASSVGGDEPQHF. CDR3 bases: TGTGCCAGCAGTGTTGGAGGGGACGAACCCCAGCATTTT.

The rearrangement links TRBV4-2 to TRBJ2-5; 7 bases are shared with TRBD1. Germline CDR1 is LGHNA and CDR2 is YNFKEQ. With 5 bases clipped from V and 3 bases from J, the junction kept 3 bases outside the gene matches. The CDR3 has 13 residues. CDR3 protein: CASSRDREETQYF. The DNA of the CDR3 is TGTGCCAGCAGCAGGGACAGAGAAGAGACCCAGTACTTC.

The J gene is TRBJ1-3, the V gene TRBV5-4, with TRBD1 as a possible D gene (5 bases). V dropped 3 bases and J dropped 0 bases, with 13 bases sitting between them. This CDR3 is 16 amino acids long. Germline values: CDR1 SGHNT, CDR2 YYREEE (reference sequence). The CDR3 bases are TGTGCCAGCAGCTACCGGGGGGGGACCTCTGGAAACACCATATATTTT. This translates into CASSYRGGTSGNTIYF. The full variable domain, in which reference TRBV5-4 and TRBJ1-3 provide the parts outside the CDR3, is ETGVTQSPTHLIKTRGQQVTLRCSSQSGHNTVSWYQQALGQGPQFIFQYYREEENGRGNFPPRFSGLQFPNYSSELNVNALELDDSALYLCASSYRGGTSGNTIYFGEGSWLTVV.

The chain combines TRBV28 with TRBJ2-5, with 9 bases that match TRBD2. The germline V gene encodes CDR1 MDHEN and CDR2 SYDVKM. The CDR3 extends over 17 amino acids. J was trimmed by 1 base and V by 2 bases; bases with no gene match: 8. CDR3 coding DNA: TGTGCCAGCAGTTTAATCGGGGGCGGGAGGGCCCAAGAGACCCAGTACTTC. The encoded protein is CASSLIGGGRAQETQYF.

The chain recombines TRBV15 with TRBJ2-5; TRBD2 matches at 13 bases. V shed 3 bases, J shed 5 bases, and the junction held 9 bases outside the gene matches. The CDR3 totals 17 residues. CDR1 and CDR2 (germline): LNHNV, YYDKDF (reference sequence). The CDR3 DNA follows: TGTGCCACCAGCAGCCGGACTAGCGGGAGTTCGGGGGAGACCCAGTACTTC. Encoded protein: CATSSRTSGSSGETQYF.

The chain links TRBV2 to TRBJ1-1; possibly TRBD1 for D (6 bases). Per the germline V gene, CDR1 is SNHLY and CDR2 is FYNNEI. Between the trimmed V and J ends, which lost 8 bases and 7 bases, there was a span of 23 bases. The CDR3 extends over 15 amino acids. DNA of the CDR3: TGTGCCAGCGGTTATGTGCTGGGACACCATATTGAAGCTTTCTTT. Translated, it gives CASGYVLGHHIEAFF.

The rearrangement joins TRBV25-1 to TRBJ2-7; tentative D call: TRBD2 (6 bases). This CDR3 is built from 14 residues. Trimming shortened V by 9 bases and J by 6 bases, and 21 bases separated the two germline ends. From germline, CDR1 is MGHDK and CDR2 SYGVNS. The CDR3 spells CASKLGDWGVEQYF. The CDR3 nucleotides read TGTGCCAGTAAACTAGGGGACTGGGGGGTCGAGCAGTACTTC.

This chain connects TRBV5-1 to TRBJ1-3; D may be TRBD1 (5 bases). The V end lost 2 bases, the J end lost 0 bases, and 15 bases lay between the germline ends. This CDR3 has 17 amino acids. The germline gives CDR1 SGHRS, CDR2 YFSETQ. The CDR3 here is CASSFGGALSSGNTIYF. Written as DNA, the CDR3 is TGCGCCAGCAGCTTTGGGGGAGCGCTCAGCTCTGGAAACACCATATATTTT.

In DNA form, the CDR3 reads TGTGCCAGTAGTATCCTACAAGCTCCGAACTATGGCTACACCTTC. Its protein product is CASSILQAPNYGYTF. The rearrangement uses TRBV19 and TRBJ1-2; D ambiguous. Trimming cost V 3 bases and J 2 bases, with 13 bases left between them. This CDR3 is built from 15 residues. The germline gives CDR1 LNHDA, CDR2 SQIVND (reference sequence). Together with reference TRBV19 and TRBJ1-2, the CDR3 gives the full variable domain: DGGITQSPKYLFRKEGQNVTLSCEQNLNHDAMYWYRQDPGQGLRLIYYSQIVNDFQKGDIAEGYSVSREKKESFPLTVTSAQKNPTAFYLCASSILQAPNYGYTFGSGTRLTVV.

CDR3 loop: CASSGGRRRDEQFF. The CDR3 nucleotides read TGTGCCAGCAGTGGCGGGAGGAGGCGGGATGAGCAGTTCTTC. The chain has TRBV2 and TRBJ2-1; 8 bases line up with TRBD2. The junction had 7 bases not matched to a gene; V was cut back by 4 bases and J by 8 bases. Germline CDR1 SNHLY, CDR2 FYNNEI. This CDR3 spans 14 amino acids.

This sequence joins TRBV9 and TRBJ2-3; D may correspond to TRBD1 or TRBD2 (5 bases each). The germline V and J ends were trimmed by 0 bases and 5 bases, with 13 bases remaining between them. The CDR3 loop spans 15 amino acids. CDR1 is SGDLS, CDR2 YYNGEE, per germline. The CDR3 bases are TGTGCCAGCAGCGTAGCAGGGCAGGGAGTAGATACGCAGTATTTT. This gives the protein CASSVAGQGVDTQYF.

V is TRBV7-8 and J is TRBJ2-1; 15 nucleotides align to TRBD2. Germline V gene data show CDR1 as SGHVS and CDR2 as FQNEAQ. Unmatched junction bases numbered 5, after V lost 6 bases and J lost 8 bases. CDR3 length: 15 amino acids. This chain's CDR3 is CASSRGLAGGDEQFF. In nucleotides, the CDR3 is TGTGCCAGCAGTCGGGGACTAGCGGGAGGAGATGAGCAGTTCTTC.

The chain combines TRBV28 with TRBJ1-3; D gene unclear. Trimming stripped 10 bases from V and 4 bases from J, with 11 bases between. Germline values: CDR1 MDHEN, CDR2 SYDVKM. The CDR3 length is 12 residues. The CDR3 loop reads CATLHQGNTIYF. The CDR3 DNA reads as TGTGCCACCCTCCACCAAGGAAACACCATATATTTT.

The V and J genes are TRBV7-6 and TRBJ2-1; D unresolved. V lost 4 bases to trimming and J lost 0 bases, with 10 bases between them. The CDR3 contains 15 residues. Germline V lookup: CDR1 SGHVS, CDR2 FNYEAQ. CDR3 protein: CASSSDWGSYNEQFF. The DNA for the CDR3 is TGTGCCAGCAGCTCCGACTGGGGCTCCTACAATGAGCAGTTCTTC.

This sequence joins TRBV28 and TRBJ1-1; D might be TRBD1 (6 bases). V was shortened by 6 bases and J by 10 bases, with 15 bases between the two germline ends. Germline V lookup: CDR1 MDHEN, CDR2 SYDVKM. CDR3 length equals 12 residues. In DNA, the CDR3 is TGTGCCAGCAGCCTAGCACAGGGAGGAGCTTTCTTT. Its protein is CASSLAQGGAFF.

The chain is built from TRBV7-8 and TRBJ2-7; 7 positions match TRBD1. Trimming took 1 base from V and 2 from J; bases not matched to a gene: 2. The CDR3 is 14 residues long. Germline CDR1 and CDR2: SGHVS and FQNEAQ. The CDR3: CASSLGTGAYEQYF. The CDR3, as DNA: TGTGCCAGCAGCTTAGGGACAGGTGCCTACGAGCAGTACTTC. Full variable domain (rest looked up from reference TRBV7-8 and TRBJ2-7): GAGVSQSPRYKVAKRGQDVALRCDPISGHVSLFWYQQALGQGPEFLTYFQNEAQLDKSGLPSDRFFAERPEGSVSTLKIQRTQQEDSAVYLCASSLGTGAYEQYFGPGTRLTVT.

The chain recombines TRBV19 with TRBJ2-5; D is uncertain. Looked up from germline, CDR1 is LNHDA and CDR2 is SQIVND (reference sequence). This CDR3 comprises 15 residues. V was cut by 3 bases and J by 2 bases, with 13 bases left in between. In DNA, the CDR3 is TGTGCCAGTAGTATTGGTCGTATAACGCAAGAGACCCAGTACTTC. Protein product: CASSIGRITQETQYF. The full variable domain, with the rest looked up from reference TRBV19 and TRBJ2-5, is DGGITQSPKYLFRKEGQNVTLSCEQNLNHDAMYWYRQDPGQGLRLIYYSQIVNDFQKGDIAEGYSVSREKKESFPLTVTSAQKNPTAFYLCASSIGRITQETQYFGPGTRLLVL.

The chain recombines TRBV10-2 with TRBJ1-2; D gene ambiguous. Trimming shortened V by 6 bases and J by 1 base, and 9 bases separated the two germline ends. Per the germline V gene, CDR1 is WSHSY and CDR2 is SAAADI. The CDR3 sequence is 13 residues long. CDR3: CASSHTDNYGYTF. The CDR3 DNA reads as TGCGCCAGCAGCCATACAGATAACTATGGCTACACCTTC.

The V call is TRBV5-1, the J call TRBJ2-3; 7 bases fit TRBD1. Germline V gives CDR1 SGHRS, CDR2 YFSETQ. V lost 0 bases to trimming and J lost 5 bases; unmatched junction nucleotides: 3. The length of the CDR3 is 14 residues. CDR3 amino acids: CASSLEGGQDTQYF. The CDR3 DNA follows: TGCGCCAGCAGCTTGGAAGGGGGCCAAGATACGCAGTATTTT. Full variable domain (rest looked up from reference TRBV5-1 and TRBJ2-3): KAGVTQTPRYLIKTRGQQVTLSCSPISGHRSVSWYQQTPGQGLQFLFEYFSETQRNKGNFPGRFSGRQFSNSRSEMNVSTLELGDSALYLCASSLEGGQDTQYFGPGTRLTVL.

The chain carries TRBV27 and TRBJ2-3; maybe TRBD1 (6 bases). This CDR3 has 15 residues. Trimming stripped 4 bases from V and 1 base from J, with 12 bases between. The V gene's germline CDR1 is MNHEY and CDR2 SMNVEV (reference sequence). Here the CDR3 DNA reads TGTGCCAGCAGTTCACAGGGTACTGGCACAGATACGCAGTATTTT. It yields the protein CASSSQGTGTDTQYF.

The chain links TRBV5-4 to TRBJ1-1; no firm D call. Germline CDR1 reads SGHNT; CDR2 reads YYREEE (reference sequence). Trimming stripped 0 bases from V and 8 bases from J, with 8 bases between. The CDR3 is made up of 12 amino acids. Here the CDR3 reads CASSLVGREAFF. The CDR3 DNA reads TGTGCCAGCAGCTTGGTTGGGCGAGAAGCTTTCTTT.

The rearrangement links TRBV18 to TRBJ2-7, with 7 bases matching TRBD1. The CDR3 totals 14 residues. J lost 1 base, V lost 3 bases, and 3 bases had no gene match. Germline-derived CDR1 and CDR2 are KGHSH and LQKENI. In nucleotides, the CDR3 is TGTGCCAGCTCACCGGGGACAGCGTCCTACGAGCAGTACTTC. Translation: CASSPGTASYEQYF.